This T cell receptor beta chain was sequenced during a study of blood T cell repertoires in COVID-19. Study information: Donors in the United States, Italy and Spain gave samples during acute or convalescent COVID-19. PBMCs, B-cell-depleted T cells, or T cells were the source of the cDNA or gDNA that made up the material.

Profiled with immunoSEQ multiplex PCR; TCRdb holds only in-frame clones, not every one. The sample lists some 270,000 clones; around 90% were seen once. In germline, CDR1 is SGHVS, CDR2 FQNEAQ. The CDR3 spans 15 residues. With V trimmed by 5 bases and J by 5 bases, 5 bases remained unmatched. The sequence was obtained from a man between 50 and 59 years old with acute or convalescent COVID-19. Material for sequencing was peripheral blood. The chain links TRBV7-8 to TRBJ2-3; 12 bases map to TRBD2. CDR3 coding DNA: TGTGCCAGCAGCCCTAGCGGGGGGGCCGGAGATACGCAGTATTTT. This sequence encodes CASSPSGGAGDTQYF.